This entry lists 22 T cell receptor beta chains sequenced from one sample in a study of T cells after yellow fever vaccination. Via MiXCR, TCRdb re-called the 5' RACE reads, giving one row per CDR3 protein. The sample has more than 250,000 distinct CDR3 sequences, roughly 7% seen once. The source was PBMCs, collected around 45 days after the first yellow fever vaccination. The receptors shown here come from a man between 18 and 35 years old who received the YFV17D yellow fever vaccine.

The J gene is TRBJ1-1, the V gene TRBV6-1, with D uncertain. The CDR3 runs to 14 residues. Germline CDR1 is MNHNS and CDR2 is SASEGT. V was cut by 6 bases and J by 1 base, with 12 bases left in between. The CDR3 here is CASRLRGANTEAFF. The CDR3 DNA reads TGTGCCAGCAGGCTCCGAGGCGCGAACACTGAAGCTTTCTTT.

This clonotype appeared many times. The CDR3 loop is CASSDGRQGSNQPQHF. Here the CDR3 DNA reads TGTGCCAGCAGTGATGGGCGACAGGGTAGCAATCAGCCCCAGCATTTT. The chain couples TRBV25-1 to TRBJ1-5; TRBD1 agrees at 7 bases. The CDR3 sequence is 16 residues long. The V segment lost 3 bases and the J segment 0 bases; nucleotides outside the gene matches: 5. Germline CDR1 is MGHDK and CDR2 is SYGVNS.

This chain uses TRBV9 with TRBJ1-1, with no clear D. This CDR3 is 16 amino acids long. CDR1 SGDLS and CDR2 YYNGEE come from the germline V gene. Trimming removed 0 bases at V and 0 bases at J, with 12 bases between. The CDR3, as DNA: TGTGCCAGCAGCGTAGATAACGGCGGTATGAACACTGAAGCTTTCTTT. It translates to CASSVDNGGMNTEAFF.

This clonotype was seen more than once but under ten times. V gene TRBV19 combines with J gene TRBJ1-1; no firm D call. The V gene's germline CDR1 is LNHDA and CDR2 SQIVND (reference sequence). CDR3 length: 13 residues. CDR3 DNA sequence: TGTGCAGCTAACAGTCGAGGAAACACTGAAGCTTTCTTT. Translation: CAANSRGNTEAFF.

The chain combines TRBV19 with TRBJ1-5, with 7 bases aligning to TRBD1. J lost 2 bases, V lost 6 bases, and 13 bases had no gene match. The CDR3 consists of 17 residues. Germline V gene sequence: CDR1 LNHDA, CDR2 SQIVND (reference sequence). The CDR3 bases are TGTGCCAGTAGCCAACCAGGGGGGGGGGTTCGCAATCAGCCCCAGCATTTT. This gives the protein CASSQPGGGVRNQPQHF.

V and J are TRBV10-3 and TRBJ2-7; 9 nucleotides line up with TRBD1. CDR1 and CDR2 (germline): ENHRY, SYGVKD. With 0 bases clipped from V and 3 bases from J, the junction kept 6 bases outside the gene matches. The CDR3 runs 16 residues. The CDR3 nucleotides read TGTGCCATCAGTGAGTCGGACAGGGGAAGTGGCTACGAGCAGTACTTC. This codes for CAISESDRGSGYEQYF.

This clonotype has a handful of counts. V usage is TRBV5-1 and J usage is TRBJ2-7; D not certain. Trimming pared 6 bases from V and 1 base from J, leaving 14 bases between. Germline values: CDR1 SGHRS, CDR2 YFSETQ. The CDR3 sequence is 14 residues long. The CDR3 coding sequence is TGCGCCAGCAACCCCGGCGGAAATTCCTACGAGCAGTACTTC. It specifies CASNPGGNSYEQYF. The whole variable domain, filled in from reference TRBV5-1 and TRBJ2-7, reads KAGVTQTPRYLIKTRGQQVTLSCSPISGHRSVSWYQQTPGQGLQFLFEYFSETQRNKGNFPGRFSGRQFSNSRSEMNVSTLELGDSALYLCASNPGGNSYEQYFGPGTRLTVT.

This clonotype was observed at least ten times. The chain couples TRBV11-2 to TRBJ1-1; D unresolved. Germline V gives CDR1 SGHAT, CDR2 FQNNGV. V lost 5 bases and J lost 5, with 15 bases in between. This CDR3 has 14 amino acids. CDR3 nucleotide sequence: TGTGCCAGCAGCACTTTTCCAGAAGGGACTGAAGCTTTCTTT. As protein: CASSTFPEGTEAFF.

The table lists this clonotype with a few counts. The chain is built from TRBV6-1 and TRBJ1-2, with unresolved D. Trimming removed 4 bases at V and 2 bases at J, with 5 bases between. This CDR3 region has 12 residues. The germline CDR1 and CDR2 sequences are MNHNS and SASEGT. CDR3 residues: CASSARNYGYTF. CDR3 nucleotides: TGTGCCAGCAGTGCCCGCAACTATGGCTACACCTTC.

Only a few counts were recorded for this clonotype. The chain combines TRBV6-5 with TRBJ1-1; no clear D gene. Germline values: CDR1 MNHEY, CDR2 SVGAGI. V lost 2 bases and J 1 base, leaving 11 bases between the germline ends. The CDR3 runs to 15 residues. This CDR3 reads CASSYRSGGNTEAFF. CDR3 coding DNA: TGTGCCAGCAGTTACCGGAGTGGAGGGAACACTGAAGCTTTCTTT.

The CDR3 is CASSWPGQKNTEAFF. The CDR3 DNA sequence: TGTGCCAGCAGCTGGCCGGGACAGAAGAACACTGAAGCTTTCTTT. The chain links TRBV5-4 to TRBJ1-1; 7 bases align to TRBD1. This CDR3 has 15 amino acids. CDR1 is SGHNT and CDR2 is YYREEE in the germline V gene (reference sequence). V was pared by 3 bases and J by 1 base, with 6 bases of the junction left unmatched.

The rearrangement uses TRBV18 and TRBJ2-6; the D gene is possibly TRBD1 (5 bases). CDR3 length: 16 residues. V was trimmed by 1 base and J by 0 bases, leaving 7 bases between them. CDR1 is KGHSH, CDR2 LQKENI, per germline. CDR3 in DNA: TGTGCCAGCTCACCACGACAGACCTCTGGGGCCAACGTCCTGACTTTC. Its protein product is CASSPRQTSGANVLTF.

In its sample, this clonotype was seen a few times. The gene calls are TRBV30 and TRBJ2-1; D is uncertain. Looked up from germline, CDR1 is GTSNPN and CDR2 is SVGIG (reference sequence). V dropped 0 bases and J dropped 9 bases, with 3 bases sitting between them. The CDR3 spans 10 residues. The chain's CDR3 is CAWSVGEQFF. The CDR3 DNA reads TGTGCCTGGAGTGTCGGTGAGCAGTTCTTC.

This clonotype was counted between two and nine times. The V call is TRBV6-1, the J call TRBJ1-6, with D maybe TRBD1 (6 bases). V shed 0 bases and J shed 8 bases, with 14 bases lying between them. The CDR3 is made up of 16 amino acids. Germline lookup yields CDR1 MNHNS and CDR2 SASEGT. CDR3: CASSEAPGGWDSPLHF. Here the CDR3 DNA reads TGTGCCAGCAGTGAAGCGCCGGGGGGCTGGGATTCACCCCTCCACTTT.

The rearrangement joins TRBV20-1 to TRBJ1-4; D perhaps matches TRBD1 (6 bases). CDR3 size: 14 residues. Germline V lookup: CDR1 DFQATT, CDR2 SNEGSKA (reference sequence). V gave up 3 bases and J gave up 7 bases, with 15 bases separating them. CDR3 sequence reads: CSARTDEGGEKLFF. The CDR3 nucleotides read TGCAGTGCTAGGACAGACGAAGGGGGTGAAAAACTGTTTTTT.

This clonotype has only a few counts. The rearrangement joins TRBV4-1 to TRBJ2-2; D is perhaps TRBD1 (5 bases). V was cut by 1 base and J by 4 bases, with 10 bases left in between. CDR1 is MGHRA, CDR2 YSYEKL, per germline. CDR3 length equals 15 residues. In DNA, the CDR3 is TGCGCCAGCAGCCAAGGCTGGGGCGGCACCGGGGAGCTGTTTTTT. Translating gives CASSQGWGGTGELFF.

This clonotype was counted only a few times. The chain carries TRBV7-2 and TRBJ2-2; possible D gene TRBD1, 6 bases. The CDR3 runs 15 residues. From germline, CDR1 is SGHTA and CDR2 FQGNSA. Between the trimmed V and J ends, which lost 2 bases and 7 bases, there was a span of 14 bases. The DNA for the CDR3 is TGTGCCAGCAGCTTACTCCCAGGGGATGACGGGGAGCTGTTTTTT. It encodes CASSLLPGDDGELFF.

This clonotype was recorded a few times. This chain joins TRBV4-3 and TRBJ1-5; D is ambiguous. CDR1 and CDR2 (germline): LGHNA, YSLEER. The CDR3 sequence is 14 residues long. V was pared by 4 bases and J by 6 bases, with 13 bases between. Here the CDR3 DNA reads TGCGCCAGCAGCCGAGATCAGGCTTCTCAGCCCCAGCATTTT. Residues: CASSRDQASQPQHF.

This clonotype was found a few times. The chain links TRBV7-2 to TRBJ2-5, with TRBD2 matching over 14 bases. The ends lost 7 bases at V and 2 bases at J; junction bases unmatched: 6. The CDR3 has 16 amino acids. Germline values: CDR1 SGHTA, CDR2 FQGNSA. CDR3 in amino acids: CASTPGLAGGQETQYF. The CDR3 DNA reads as TGTGCCAGCACTCCAGGACTAGCGGGGGGACAAGAGACCCAGTACTTC.

This clonotype was observed at least ten times. This rearrangement joins TRBV6-2 or TRBV6-3 to TRBJ2-7, with a possible D match to TRBD1 (7 bases). V lost 6 bases to trimming and J lost 0 bases, with 12 bases between them. Germline-derived CDR1 and CDR2 are MNHEY and SVGEGT. The CDR3 extends over 14 amino acids. The CDR3, as DNA: TGTGCCAGCAGCCCCAGGGGGGTCTCCTACGAGCAGTACGTC. Amino acid sequence: CASSPRGVSYEQYV.

This clonotype showed up just a few times. This sequence joins TRBV29-1 and TRBJ1-4; D not resolved. Germline CDR1 is SQVTM and CDR2 is ANQGSEA. V gave up 5 bases and J gave up 0 bases, with 10 bases separating them. There are 14 residues in the CDR3. CDR3 loop: CSVKPAPTNEKLFF. In nucleotides, the CDR3 is TGCAGCGTTAAACCGGCCCCAACTAATGAAAAACTGTTTTTT.

This clonotype was counted many times. The chain links TRBV2 to TRBJ2-1, with TRBD1 matching over 8 bases. There are 15 residues in the CDR3. Per germline, CDR1 SNHLY and CDR2 FYNNEI. Trimming at V came to 6 bases and at J to 8 bases, leaving 12 bases not matched to a gene. The CDR3 bases are TGTGCCAGCAGCCGCCGGGCAGGGGGCCGGGATGAGCAGTTCTTC. Amino acids: CASSRRAGGRDEQFF.